Listed below are T cell receptor beta chains from one sample, sequenced in a study of shared clonotypes between healthy human individuals. Clones were read by immunoSEQ multiplex PCR, and TCRdb kept only the in-frame ones, dropping some. The sample shows about 2.4 million clones, 80% to 95% of them seen only once. Source material: naive CD4+ T cells from PBMCs. The receptors originated from a man between 18 and 29 years old in good health. Some clones in this sample may be carry-over from other donors' samples. Each CDR3 is given with its conserved first and last residue. Fields, in order: D gene, clone size, V gene, J gene, CDR3 protein, CDR3 DNA. A D gene is named only where the DNA matches it firmly. Size is stated for part of the rows, as once, few or many counts, or as a class when the clone is expanded.

>TRBD1|-|TRBV29-1|TRBJ1-3
CSVGLTGGPGNTIYF
TGCAGCGTTGGACTCACAGGGGGCCCTGGAAACACCATATATTTT
>-|-|TRBV5-8|TRBJ1-5
CASSLTVNPSGYPQHF
TGTGCCAGCAGCTTGACCGTGAACCCCTCGGGGTATCCCCAGCATTTT
>-|-|TRBV10-3|TRBJ2-1
CAIMRSGGGANEQFF
TGTGCCATCATGAGGTCTGGCGGAGGGGCCAATGAGCAGTTCTTC
>-|-|TRBV9|TRBJ1-2
CASSDGRTVNYGYTF
TGTGCCAGCAGCGATGGAAGGACAGTAAACTATGGCTACACCTTC
>-|-|TRBV28|TRBJ2-7
CASTVSSEVYEQYF
TGTGCCAGCACAGTTTCTAGCGAAGTTTACGAGCAGTACTTC
>TRBD1|-|TRBV7-3|TRBJ1-2
CASSLTWDSSNYGYTF
TGTGCCAGCAGCTTAACGTGGGACAGCTCTAACTATGGCTACACCTTC
>TRBD2|-|TRBV6-5|TRBJ2-4
CASRESGGGNIQYF
TGTGCCAGCAGGGAGAGCGGCGGGGGAAACATTCAGTACTTC
>-|-|TRBV6-4|TRBJ1-5
CASSAIMGNQPQHF
TGTGCCAGCAGTGCGATTATGGGCAATCAGCCCCAGCATTTT
>-|-|TRBV2|TRBJ1-2
CASKQERTEAGGYTF
TGTGCCAGCAAGCAGGAACGGACAGAGGCGGGGGGCTACACCTTC
>-|-|TRBV29-1|TRBJ2-2
CSGGADITGELFF
TGCAGCGGTGGGGCAGACATCACCGGGGAGCTGTTTTTT
>-|-|TRBV5-1|TRBJ2-7
CASSLSADLTYEQYF
TGCGCCAGCAGCTTATCAGCTGACCTCACCTACGAGCAGTACTTC
>TRBD1|-|TRBV6-5|TRBJ1-2
CASTKGQGRGYTF
TGTGCCAGCACCAAGGGACAGGGAAGGGGCTACACCTTC
>-|-|TRBV7-9|TRBJ1-3
CASRPSDRGNTIYF
TGTGCCAGCAGACCAAGTGACAGGGGAAACACCATATATTTT
>-|-|TRBV5-5|TRBJ2-1
CASSSGSSSYNEQFF
TGTGCCAGCAGCTCCGGGAGTAGCTCCTACAATGAGCAGTTCTTC
>-|-|TRBV7-8|TRBJ2-5
CASSRDSRETQYF
TGTGCCAGCAGCCGCGACAGTCGAGAGACCCAGTACTTC
>-|-|TRBV9|TRBJ1-4
CASSSSRGAQSEKLFF
TGTGCCAGCAGCTCCAGTCGTGGGGCGCAATCCGAAAAACTGTTTTTT
>-|-|TRBV5-8|TRBJ1-2
CASRQPGQQDYTF
TGTGCCAGCAGACAACCCGGGCAGCAAGACTACACCTTC
>TRBD2|-|TRBV5-6|TRBJ2-1
CASSLVGTSKQFF
TGTGCCAGCAGCTTGGTTGGGACTAGCAAGCAGTTCTTC
>TRBD1|once|TRBV15|TRBJ2-7
CATSRVGPRAGGYEQYF
TGTGCCACCAGCAGAGTAGGTCCGCGTGCAGGGGGCTACGAGCAGTACTTC
>-|-|TRBV11-2|TRBJ2-5
CASSLVFGPQVETQYF
TGTGCCAGCAGCTTAGTATTCGGACCTCAAGTTGAGACCCAGTACTTC
>TRBD2|-|TRBV5-4|TRBJ2-1
CASSTGTSGSSEQFF
TGTGCCAGCAGCACCGGGACTAGCGGGAGTAGTGAGCAGTTCTTC
>-|-|TRBV6-5|TRBJ1-1
CASSPTGTEAFF
TGTGCCAGCAGCCCCACGGGGACTGAAGCTTTCTTT
>TRBD1|-|TRBV6-5|TRBJ2-7
CASSYSWQGVSYEQYF
TGTGCCAGCAGTTACTCCTGGCAGGGGGTTTCCTACGAGCAGTACTTC
>TRBD2|once|TRBV4-1|TRBJ2-3
CASSQGTSGSFSTDTQYF
TGCGCCAGCAGCCAAGGGACTAGCGGGAGCTTCAGCACAGATACGCAGTATTTT
>-|-|TRBV18|TRBJ2-2
CASSPSFGELFF
TGTGCCAGCTCACCCAGTTTCGGGGAGCTGTTTTTT
>-|-|TRBV19|TRBJ2-2
CASSITQIANTGELFF
TGTGCCAGTAGTATAACCCAGATCGCGAACACCGGGGAGCTGTTTTTT
>-|-|TRBV19|TRBJ2-7
CASSIGDLGYEQYF
TGTGCCAGTAGTATCGGGGACCTCGGCTACGAGCAGTACTTC
>-|-|TRBV1|TRBJ2-5
CTSSHSGRGPETQYF
TGCACCAGCAGCCATAGCGGGAGGGGACCGGAGACCCAGTACTTC
>TRBD1|-|TRBV5-1|TRBJ2-7
CASSFTGGTGTSVEQYF
TGCGCCAGCAGCTTTACCGGGGGGACAGGGACATCGGTCGAGCAGTACTTC
>-|-|TRBV7-2|TRBJ2-2
CASSQRLAAHTGELFF
TGTGCCAGCAGCCAGAGGTTGGCAGCCCACACCGGGGAGCTGTTTTTT
>TRBD1|once|TRBV7-2|TRBJ2-5
CASSTSGTGGRTQYF
TGTGCCAGCAGCACGAGTGGGACAGGGGGACGGACCCAGTACTTC
>-|-|TRBV25-1|TRBJ1-1
CASSASRVTEAFF
TGTGCCAGCAGCGCGTCACGAGTAACTGAAGCTTTCTTT
>TRBD2|once|TRBV7-3|TRBJ2-1
CASSSSGTSAYNEQFF
TGTGCCAGCAGCTCCTCCGGGACTAGCGCATACAATGAGCAGTTCTTC
>TRBD2|-|TRBV5-1|TRBJ2-1
CASSPTSGVSNEQFF
TGCGCCAGCAGCCCGACTAGCGGGGTTAGCAATGAGCAGTTCTTC
>TRBD2|-|TRBV6-6|TRBJ2-1
CASKSRGLAYNEQFF
TGTGCCAGCAAAAGCCGGGGACTAGCCTACAATGAGCAGTTCTTC
>-|few|TRBV5-6|TRBJ1-1
CASSLKPSNTEAFF
TGTGCCAGCAGCTTGAAACCGTCGAACACTGAAGCTTTCTTT
>-|once|TRBV14|TRBJ2-3
CASSQDFNRVGTDTQYF
TGTGCCAGCAGCCAAGACTTCAACAGGGTGGGCACAGATACGCAGTATTTT
>-|-|TRBV29-1|TRBJ1-4
CSVTRGDEKLFF
TGCAGCGTGACCAGGGGCGATGAAAAACTGTTTTTT
>TRBD1|-|TRBV19|TRBJ1-5
CASSFGQGWEKPQHF
TGTGCCAGTAGTTTCGGACAGGGGTGGGAAAAGCCCCAGCATTTT
>-|-|TRBV5-1|TRBJ2-5
CASSFKADGLGLKYF
TGCGCCAGCAGCTTCAAGGCGGACGGGCTCGGATTGAAGTACTTC
>TRBD1|-|TRBV5-1|TRBJ1-3
CASSSGGGSGNTIYF
TGCGCCAGCAGCTCAGGGGGAGGCTCTGGAAACACCATATATTTT
>TRBD2|-|TRBV28|TRBJ2-3
CASSSGLAGLTDTQYF
TGTGCCAGCAGTTCCGGACTAGCGGGTCTCACAGATACGCAGTATTTT
>-|-|TRBV30|TRBJ1-1
CAWARENTEAFF
TGTGCCTGGGCTCGGGAGAACACTGAAGCTTTCTTT
>-|-|TRBV12-5|TRBJ2-1
CASGSTQGHEQFF
TGTGCTAGTGGTTCCACGCAGGGTCATGAGCAGTTCTTC
>-|-|TRBV9|TRBJ1-1
CASSVVLDLQTAFF
TGTGCCAGCAGCGTAGTCCTGGACCTTCAGACAGCTTTCTTT
>-|few|TRBV9|TRBJ2-2
CASSVDTGELFF
TGTGCCAGCAGCGTAGACACCGGGGAGCTGTTTTTT
>-|-|TRBV5-6|TRBJ1-1
CASSAGPSAGAFF
TGTGCCAGCAGCGCAGGGCCCTCGGCGGGAGCTTTCTTT
>TRBD1|once|TRBV2|TRBJ1-6
CASSLAGQGVSPLHF
TGTGCCAGCAGCCTCGCGGGACAGGGGGTATCACCCCTCCACTTT
>-|once|TRBV7-8|TRBJ2-3
CASSTTGLSTDTQYF
TGTGCCAGCAGCACCACGGGACTCTCCACAGATACGCAGTATTTT
>-|once|TRBV27|TRBJ2-7
CASSPRSPNYEQYF
TGTGCCAGCAGTCCGAGAAGCCCCAACTACGAGCAGTACTTC
>-|-|TRBV27|TRBJ2-2
CASSFWGSTGELFF
TGTGCCAGCAGTTTTTGGGGATCCACCGGGGAGCTGTTTTTT
>-|-|TRBV5-1|TRBJ2-1
CASSSGFEQFF
TGCGCCAGCAGCTCGGGTTTCGAGCAGTTCTTC
>-|-|TRBV11-3|TRBJ2-2
CASSPGAGELFF
TGTGCCAGCAGCCCAGGGGCCGGGGAGCTGTTTTTT
>TRBD1|-|TRBV29-1|TRBJ1-2
CSAGDRRNYGYTF
TGCAGCGCAGGGGACAGGAGGAACTATGGCTACACCTTC
>-|once|TRBV2|TRBJ1-2
CARVTGEEHGYTF
TGTGCCAGGGTGACAGGAGAAGAGCATGGCTACACCTTC
>-|-|TRBV19|TRBJ2-1
CASSIPPGALYNEQFF
TGTGCCAGTAGTATACCCCCCGGAGCGCTATACAATGAGCAGTTCTTC
>-|once|TRBV2|TRBJ1-1
CASSDQGMDTEAFF
TGTGCCAGCAGTGACCAGGGGATGGACACTGAAGCTTTCTTT
>-|-|TRBV4-1|TRBJ2-5
CASSQGPAGHQETQYF
TGCGCCAGCAGCCAAGGGCCAGCGGGCCACCAAGAGACCCAGTACTTC
>TRBD1|-|TRBV10-3|TRBJ2-2
CAISGDRESPGELFF
TGTGCCATCAGTGGGGACAGGGAGTCTCCCGGGGAGCTGTTTTTT